Given below is one T cell receptor (beta chain) in context. What it binds is unknown. The source of the sample is a study of regulatory T cells in long-lasting Graves disease. The study's findings and limits: TCR diversity was lower in persistent Graves' patients (versus newly diagnosed ones). The study found TRBV28, TRBJ1-2 and TRBJ2-5 favored in persistent disease.

Time point meaning: persistent/refractory GD, antithyroid drugs over 5 years with positive TRAb. The TCR library used RNA extracted from PBMCs. Combining iRepertoire HTBI primers with Arm-PCR of CDR3 regions, the authors built TCR beta libraries. TCRdb independently ran MiXCR on the multiplex PCR reads; one entry per CDR3 protein. The sample comprises 600,000 to 800,000 distinct CDR3 sequences, about 30% of which are singletons, and under 50% rests with the top ten. Germline V gene sequence: CDR1 SNHLY, CDR2 FYNNEI. Trimming left V 4 bases short and J 1 base short, with 7 bases between. The length of the CDR3 is 13 residues.

The J gene is TRBJ2-5, the V gene TRBV2; no definite D call. The sample in question was peripheral blood mononuclear cells (PBMCs), obtained when the disease was refractory, from a patient treated with antithyroid drugs. The clonotype comes from a female donor with Graves disease. The DNA of the CDR3 is TGTGCCAGCAGTGCCTCGCGCCAAGAGACCCAGTACTTC. Amino acid sequence: CASSASRQETQYF.